A selection of T cell receptor beta chains follows, all from one sample in a study of a mutant IDH1 vaccine in newly diagnosed glioma. Clones were sequenced by immunoSEQ multiplex PCR, and TCRdb holds only the in-frame ones, with some missing. The data contain about 92,000 clones, roughly 78% of them singletons. This specimen consisted of PBMCs, obtained from a glioma patient treated with radiotherapy, temozolomide or both. These receptors originate from a man aged 35 to 55 with glioma. Both conserved end residues are part of each CDR3. The D gene is left open where the match is weak. Clone size, where shown, is once, few, many, or a class for clones that have expanded.

clone_size	d_call	v_call	j_call	cdr3_aa
NA	NA	TRBV7-2	TRBJ2-3	CASSSGLPIRSIF
NA	NA	TRBV28	TRBJ1-4	CASSPPGPGGEKLFF
NA	NA	TRBV6-6	TRBJ1-1	CASRATGQWNTEAFF
NA	NA	TRBV5-1	TRBJ1-2	CASSQEGRRKTF
NA	TRBD1	TRBV28	TRBJ1-5	CASSFHQGTGDQPQHF
NA	TRBD2	TRBV19	TRBJ2-3	CASSLRLAGASDTQYF
many	NA	TRBV30	TRBJ2-6	CAWSRQGITGANVLTF
NA	TRBD1	TRBV27	TRBJ1-1	CASRPGQGSNTEAFF
NA	NA	TRBV20-1	TRBJ1-1	CSVGSNTEAFF
NA	TRBD1	TRBV11-2	TRBJ1-1	CASSPLVSLQGHTEAFF
NA	TRBD1	TRBV19	TRBJ2-7	CASSIERTGRYEQYF
NA	NA	TRBV4-3	TRBJ1-5	CASSQDRAFSNQPQHF
NA	NA	TRBV11-2	TRBJ2-5	CASSLQGGHQETQYF
NA	NA	TRBV6-1	TRBJ1-1	CASSDRAQMNTEAFF
NA	NA	TRBV6-6	TRBJ1-1	CASSFHRTIKGTEAFF
NA	TRBD1	TRBV7-2	TRBJ2-7	CASSLSASGTGGYEQYF
NA	NA	TRBV29-1	TRBJ2-3	CSVEFQRGTDTQYF
NA	NA	TRBV19	TRBJ2-4	CASSIGAAAKNIQYF
NA	TRBD2	TRBV7-9	TRBJ2-3	CASSLSGEEHDTQYF
NA	NA	TRBV5-4	TRBJ2-3	CASSFHWSTDTQYF
NA	NA	TRBV5-6	TRBJ2-5	CASSLAGGQETQYF
few	TRBD1	TRBV19	TRBJ1-5	CASRETGEGNQPQHF
NA	NA	TRBV7-9	TRBJ1-2	CASSPLPWFSISYTF
NA	TRBD1	TRBV4-2	TRBJ2-7	CASSRTGTGAKLSYEQYF
NA	NA	TRBV21-1	TRBJ2-5	CASSKERGRVQETQYF
NA	TRBD1	TRBV7-8	TRBJ2-1	CASSLPRDREYGNEQFF
NA	NA	TRBV30	TRBJ1-1	CAWSVQGNTEAFF
NA	NA	TRBV25-1	TRBJ1-1	CASSDRGWSTEAFF
NA	NA	TRBV6-4	TRBJ2-5	CASSDGWAGPGETQYF
NA	NA	TRBV9	TRBJ1-1	CASSISGLNTEAFF
NA	NA	TRBV30	TRBJ2-1	CAWSVPGIWGKLDEQFF
NA	NA	TRBV5-5	TRBJ2-7	CASSLDASAYEQYF
NA	NA	TRBV4-3	TRBJ1-2	CASSQDREIYGYTF
NA	NA	TRBV19	TRBJ1-1	CASRNEGRGEAFF
NA	NA	TRBV28	TRBJ2-7	CASSLRGHSYEQYF
NA	TRBD1	TRBV18	TRBJ1-3	CASSPRGQGGNTIYF
NA	NA	TRBV18	TRBJ1-1	CASSPPGVRYTEAFF
NA	NA	TRBV29-1	TRBJ2-1	CGGGGNEQFF
NA	NA	TRBV5-4	TRBJ2-7	CASSFKRNDYEQYF
NA	TRBD2	TRBV13	TRBJ2-7	CASSLRTSGKGFYEQYF
NA	NA	TRBV6-5	TRBJ1-3	CASIPPGAKGNTIYF
few	NA	TRBV10-3	TRBJ1-1	CAIGGTGGVTEAFF
NA	NA	TRBV19	TRBJ2-7	CASSIPGPPYEQYF
few	TRBD1	TRBV5-6	TRBJ1-2	CASSFGTGGAGGYTF
NA	TRBD1	TRBV28	TRBJ2-7	CASSLTGGPHEQYF
NA	NA	TRBV7-9	TRBJ1-2	CASSLGPNYGYTF
NA	NA	TRBV9	TRBJ2-5	CASSVGHRETQYF
NA	TRBD2	TRBV11-3	TRBJ2-2	CASSLTSGAGELFF